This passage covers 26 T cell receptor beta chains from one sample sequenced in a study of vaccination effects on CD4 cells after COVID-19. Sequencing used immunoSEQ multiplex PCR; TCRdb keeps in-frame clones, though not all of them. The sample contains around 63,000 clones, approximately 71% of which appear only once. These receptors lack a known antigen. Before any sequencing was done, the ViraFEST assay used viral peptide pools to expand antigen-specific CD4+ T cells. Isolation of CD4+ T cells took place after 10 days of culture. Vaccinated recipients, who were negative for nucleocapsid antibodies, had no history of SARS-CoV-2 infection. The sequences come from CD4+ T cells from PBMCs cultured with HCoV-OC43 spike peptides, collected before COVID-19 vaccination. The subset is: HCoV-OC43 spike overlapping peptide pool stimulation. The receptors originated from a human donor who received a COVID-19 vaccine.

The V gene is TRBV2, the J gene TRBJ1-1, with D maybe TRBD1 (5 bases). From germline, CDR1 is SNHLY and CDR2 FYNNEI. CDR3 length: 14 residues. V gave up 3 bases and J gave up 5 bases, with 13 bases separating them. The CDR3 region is CASSDAGGRTEAFF. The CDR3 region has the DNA TGTGCCAGCAGTGATGCGGGGGGGAGAACTGAAGCTTTCTTT.

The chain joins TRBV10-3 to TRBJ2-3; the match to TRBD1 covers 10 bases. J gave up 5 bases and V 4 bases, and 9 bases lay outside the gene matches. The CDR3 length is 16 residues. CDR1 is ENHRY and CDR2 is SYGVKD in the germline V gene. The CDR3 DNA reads TGTGCCATCAGTGCCTTCCAGGGACAGGGGAAAGATACGCAGTATTTT. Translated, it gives CAISAFQGQGKDTQYF.

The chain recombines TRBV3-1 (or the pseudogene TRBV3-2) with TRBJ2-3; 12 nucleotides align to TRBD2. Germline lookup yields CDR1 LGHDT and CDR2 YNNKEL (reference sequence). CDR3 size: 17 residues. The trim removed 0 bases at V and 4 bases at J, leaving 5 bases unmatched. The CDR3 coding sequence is TGTGCCAGCAGCCAAGATCTCCTAGCGGGGGGGGCAGATACGCAGTATTTT. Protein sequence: CASSQDLLAGGADTQYF.

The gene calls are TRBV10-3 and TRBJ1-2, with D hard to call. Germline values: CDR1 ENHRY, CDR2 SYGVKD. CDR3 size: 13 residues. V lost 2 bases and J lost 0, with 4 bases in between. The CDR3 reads CAISEGPNYGYTF. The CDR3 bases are TGTGCCATCAGTGAGGGACCTAACTATGGCTACACCTTC.

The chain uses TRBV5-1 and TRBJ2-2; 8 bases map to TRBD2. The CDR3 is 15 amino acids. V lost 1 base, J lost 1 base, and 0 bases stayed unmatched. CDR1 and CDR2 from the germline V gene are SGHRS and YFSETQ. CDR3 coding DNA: TGCGCCAGCAGCTTGACTAGCGGGAACACCGGGGAGCTGTTTTTT. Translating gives CASSLTSGNTGELFF.

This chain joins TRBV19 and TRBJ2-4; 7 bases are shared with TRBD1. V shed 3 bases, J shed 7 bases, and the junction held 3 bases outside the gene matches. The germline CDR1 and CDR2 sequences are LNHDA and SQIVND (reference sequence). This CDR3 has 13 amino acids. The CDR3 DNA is TGTGCCAGTAGTATTTTCAGGGGGAACATTCAGTACTTC. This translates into CASSIFRGNIQYF.

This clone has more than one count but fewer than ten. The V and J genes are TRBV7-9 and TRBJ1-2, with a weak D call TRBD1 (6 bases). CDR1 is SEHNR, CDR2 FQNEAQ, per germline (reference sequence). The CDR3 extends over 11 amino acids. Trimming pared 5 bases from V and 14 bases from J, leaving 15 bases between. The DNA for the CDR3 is TGTGCCAGCAGCACGACAGGACCCAGTACCTTC. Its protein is CASSTTGPSTF.

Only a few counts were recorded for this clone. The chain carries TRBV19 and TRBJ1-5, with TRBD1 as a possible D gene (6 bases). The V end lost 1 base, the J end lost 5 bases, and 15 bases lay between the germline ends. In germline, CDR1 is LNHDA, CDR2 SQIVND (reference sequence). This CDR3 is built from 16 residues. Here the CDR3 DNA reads TGTGCCAGTAGTATAGTTGGGCAGGGGTGGCATCAGCCCCAGCATTTT. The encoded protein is CASSIVGQGWHQPQHF. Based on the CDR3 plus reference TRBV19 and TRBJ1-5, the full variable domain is DGGITQSPKYLFRKEGQNVTLSCEQNLNHDAMYWYRQDPGQGLRLIYYSQIVNDFQKGDIAEGYSVSREKKESFPLTVTSAQKNPTAFYLCASSIVGQGWHQPQHFGDGTRLSIL.

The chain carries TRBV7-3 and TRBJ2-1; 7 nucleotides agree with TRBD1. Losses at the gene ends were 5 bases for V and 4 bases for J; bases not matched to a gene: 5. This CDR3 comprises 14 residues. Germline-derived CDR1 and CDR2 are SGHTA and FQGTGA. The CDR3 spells CASSPPGQYNEQFF. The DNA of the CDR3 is TGTGCCAGCAGCCCGCCGGGACAGTACAATGAGCAGTTCTTC.

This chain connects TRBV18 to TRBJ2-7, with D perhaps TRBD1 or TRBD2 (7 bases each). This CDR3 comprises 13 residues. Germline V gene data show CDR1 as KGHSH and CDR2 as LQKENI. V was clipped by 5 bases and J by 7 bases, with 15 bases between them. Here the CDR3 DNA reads TGTGCCAGCTCAAGGGACAGAGCGGGGGAGCAGTACGTC. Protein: CASSRDRAGEQYV.

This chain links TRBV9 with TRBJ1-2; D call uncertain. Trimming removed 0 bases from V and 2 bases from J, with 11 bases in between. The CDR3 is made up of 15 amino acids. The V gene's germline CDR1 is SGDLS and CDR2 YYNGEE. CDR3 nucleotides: TGTGCCAGCAGCGTAGAGGAAACACCCAACTATGGCTACACCTTC. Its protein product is CASSVEETPNYGYTF.

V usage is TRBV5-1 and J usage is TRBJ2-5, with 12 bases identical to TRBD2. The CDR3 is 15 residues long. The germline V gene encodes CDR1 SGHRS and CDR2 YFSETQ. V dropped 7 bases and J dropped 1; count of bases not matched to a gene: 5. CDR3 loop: CASQGLAGTQETQYF. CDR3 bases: TGCGCCAGCCAGGGACTAGCGGGTACCCAAGAGACCCAGTACTTC.

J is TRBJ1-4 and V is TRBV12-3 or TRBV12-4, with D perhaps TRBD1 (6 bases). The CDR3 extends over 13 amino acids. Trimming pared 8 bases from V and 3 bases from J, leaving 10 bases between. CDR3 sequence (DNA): TGTGCCAGCCGCACAGGGTCTAATGAAAAACTGTTTTTT. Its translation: CASRTGSNEKLFF.

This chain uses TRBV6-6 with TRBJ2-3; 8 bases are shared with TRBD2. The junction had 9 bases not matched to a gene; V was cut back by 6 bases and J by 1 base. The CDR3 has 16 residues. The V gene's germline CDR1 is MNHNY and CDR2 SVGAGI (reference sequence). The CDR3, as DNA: TGTGCCAGCAGCCCCCGTTTGCGGGGGGGCACAGATACGCAGTATTTT. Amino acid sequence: CASSPRLRGGTDTQYF.

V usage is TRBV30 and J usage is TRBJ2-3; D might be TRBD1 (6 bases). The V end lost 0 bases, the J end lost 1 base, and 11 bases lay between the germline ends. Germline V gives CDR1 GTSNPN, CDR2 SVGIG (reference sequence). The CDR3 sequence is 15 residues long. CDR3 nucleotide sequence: TGTGCCTGGAGTGTTGGGGGCATCCGCACAGATACGCAGTATTTT. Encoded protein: CAWSVGGIRTDTQYF.

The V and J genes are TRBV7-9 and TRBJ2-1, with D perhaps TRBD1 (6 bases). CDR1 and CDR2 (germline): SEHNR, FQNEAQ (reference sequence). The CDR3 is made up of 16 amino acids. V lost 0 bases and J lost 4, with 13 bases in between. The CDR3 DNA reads TGTGCCAGCAGCTTAGCAGCAGGGGCAAGGTACAATGAGCAGTTCTTC. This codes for CASSLAAGARYNEQFF.

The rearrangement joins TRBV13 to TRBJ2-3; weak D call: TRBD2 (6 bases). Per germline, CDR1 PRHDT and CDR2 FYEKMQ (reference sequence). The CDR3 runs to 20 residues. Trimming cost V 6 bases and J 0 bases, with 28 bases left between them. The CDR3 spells CASRRTIRDSTTQSTDTQYF. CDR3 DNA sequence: TGTGCCAGCAGGCGCACAATCCGGGACTCAACCACCCAAAGCACAGATACGCAGTATTTT. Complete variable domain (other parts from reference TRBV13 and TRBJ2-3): AAGVIQSPRHLIKEKRETATLKCYPIPRHDTVYWYQQGPGQDPQFLISFYEKMQSDKGSIPDRFSAQQFSDYHSELNMSSLELGDSALYFCASRRTIRDSTTQSTDTQYFGPGTRLTVL.

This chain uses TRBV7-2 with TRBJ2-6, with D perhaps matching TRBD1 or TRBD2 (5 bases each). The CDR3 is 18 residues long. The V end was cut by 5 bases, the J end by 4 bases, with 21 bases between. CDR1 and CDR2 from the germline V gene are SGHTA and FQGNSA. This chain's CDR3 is CASSKHPPGTVGANVLTF. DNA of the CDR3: TGTGCCAGCAGCAAACATCCACCTGGGACGGTCGGGGCCAACGTCCTGACTTTC.

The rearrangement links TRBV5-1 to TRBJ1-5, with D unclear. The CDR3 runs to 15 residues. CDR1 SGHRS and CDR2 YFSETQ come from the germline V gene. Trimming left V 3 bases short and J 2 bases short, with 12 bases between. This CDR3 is CASSSTGNGNQPQHF. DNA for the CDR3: TGCGCCAGCAGCTCGACGGGTAACGGCAATCAGCCCCAGCATTTT.

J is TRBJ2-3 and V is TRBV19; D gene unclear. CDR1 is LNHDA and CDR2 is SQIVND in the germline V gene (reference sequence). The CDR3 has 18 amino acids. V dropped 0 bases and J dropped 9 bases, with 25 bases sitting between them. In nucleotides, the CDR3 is TGTGCCAGTAGTATAGACCCGTACCGGCCGTTAAAATCGGTCACGCAGTATTTT. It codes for CASSIDPYRPLKSVTQYF.

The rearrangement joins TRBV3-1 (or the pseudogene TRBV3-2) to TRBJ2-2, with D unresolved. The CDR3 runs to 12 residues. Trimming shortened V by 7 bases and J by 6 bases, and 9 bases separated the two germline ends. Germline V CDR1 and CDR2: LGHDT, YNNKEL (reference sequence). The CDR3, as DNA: TGTGCCAGCAACCAGGTTTCCGGGGAGCTGTTTTTT. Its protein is CASNQVSGELFF.

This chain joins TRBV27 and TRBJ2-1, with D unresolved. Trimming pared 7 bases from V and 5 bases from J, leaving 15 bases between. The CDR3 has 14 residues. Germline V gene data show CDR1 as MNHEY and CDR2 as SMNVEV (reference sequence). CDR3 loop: CASNQANLNNEQFF. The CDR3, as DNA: TGTGCCAGCAACCAAGCGAACCTGAACAATGAGCAGTTCTTC.

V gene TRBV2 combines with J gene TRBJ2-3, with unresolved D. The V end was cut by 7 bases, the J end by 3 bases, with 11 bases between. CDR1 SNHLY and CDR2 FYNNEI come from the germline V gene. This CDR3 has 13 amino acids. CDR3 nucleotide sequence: TGTGCCAGCATTCCGATGCGGACAGATACGCAGTATTTT. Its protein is CASIPMRTDTQYF.

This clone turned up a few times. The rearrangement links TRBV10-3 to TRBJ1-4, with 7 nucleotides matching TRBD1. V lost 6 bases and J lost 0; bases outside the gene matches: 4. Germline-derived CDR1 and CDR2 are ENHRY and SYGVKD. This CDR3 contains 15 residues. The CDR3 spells CAISPGTATNEKLFF. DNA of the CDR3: TGTGCCATCAGCCCGGGGACAGCAACTAATGAAAAACTGTTTTTT.

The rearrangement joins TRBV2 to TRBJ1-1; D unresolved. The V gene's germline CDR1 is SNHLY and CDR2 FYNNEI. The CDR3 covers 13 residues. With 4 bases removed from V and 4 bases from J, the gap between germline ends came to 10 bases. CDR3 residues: CASSAPPGTEAFF. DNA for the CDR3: TGTGCCAGCAGTGCCCCCCCGGGCACTGAAGCTTTCTTT.

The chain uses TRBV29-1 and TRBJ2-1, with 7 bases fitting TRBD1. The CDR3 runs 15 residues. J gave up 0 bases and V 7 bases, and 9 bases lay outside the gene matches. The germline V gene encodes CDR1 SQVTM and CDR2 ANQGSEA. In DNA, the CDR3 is TGCAGCGCTGGCCTGACAGGGAGCTCCTACAATGAGCAGTTCTTC. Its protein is CSAGLTGSSYNEQFF.